The 22 T cell receptor beta chains listed next were all sequenced from one sample in a study of T cell clonality in common variable immunodeficiency. Study findings and constraints: Fewer deletions and N-nucleotide insertions were reportedly seen in common variable immunodeficiency TCR beta sequences.

Which antigens these TCRs recognize remains unknown. Only in-frame clones appear in the TCRdb table, and some are missing; sequencing was by immunoSEQ multiplex PCR. The sample contains over 30,000 clones, none of them singletons. Sequencing was done on a sample of peripheral blood mononuclear cells. These receptors came from a human donor with common variable immunodeficiency.

This clone was picked up a small number of times. The read finishes 3 residues shy of the CDR3 end, and the germline J gene is used to complete it. This chain connects TRBV30 to TRBJ2-7; 10 bases fit TRBD2. Germline assignment: CDR1 GTSNPN and CDR2 SVGIG (reference sequence). The J segment lost 5 bases and the V segment lost 8 bases, leaving 15 bases of the junction unmatched. CDR3 size: 15 residues. This CDR3 reads CASSPSSGSGDEQYF. The part of the CDR3 DNA that was read is TGTGCCAGTAGCCCCTCTAGCGGGAGTGGGGACGAG.

This clone was seen only a few times. The read terminates 3 residues ahead of where the CDR3 ends, so the germline J gene completes it. The chain employs TRBV7-8 and TRBJ2-1, with a tentative D call TRBD1 (5 bases). Looked up from germline, CDR1 is SGHVS and CDR2 is FQNEAQ. V was shortened by 7 bases and J by 1 base, with 14 bases between the two germline ends. This CDR3 is 15 amino acids long. This CDR3 is CASKSGPGSYNEQFF. CDR3 DNA (partial): TGTGCCAGCAAAAGTGGCCCAGGGTCCTACAATGAG.

This clone was detected ten times or more. The read halts 3 residues ahead of the CDR3 end, with the missing end drawn from the germline J gene. The rearrangement links TRBV7-8 to TRBJ2-7, with TRBD2 matching over 10 bases. Losses at the gene ends were 5 bases for V and 3 bases for J; bases not matched to a gene: 7. The CDR3 runs 15 residues. In germline, CDR1 is SGHVS, CDR2 FQNEAQ. CDR3 region: CASSRRLAGDYEQYF. The DNA read from the CDR3 is TGTGCCAGCAGCCGTCGGCTAGCGGGGGACTACGAG.

Note on this clone: The sequenced fragment ends 3 residues before the CDR3 boundary, so the rest is inferred from the germline J gene. The V call is TRBV18, the J call TRBJ1-4; TRBD1 aligns across 8 bases. CDR1 is KGHSH and CDR2 is LQKENI in the germline V gene. This CDR3 comprises 14 residues. V shed 6 bases, J shed 4 bases, and the junction held 4 bases outside the gene matches. This CDR3 is CASSPTGVNEKLFF. Partial CDR3 DNA: TGTGCCAGCTCGCCGACAGGGGTTAATGAAAAA. The variable domain in full, with the rest retrieved from reference TRBV18 and TRBJ1-4, is NAGVMQNPRHLVRRRGQEARLRCSPMKGHSHVYWYRQLPEEGLKFMVYLQKENIIDESGMPKERFSAEFPKEGPSILRIQQVVRGDSAAYFCASSPTGVNEKLFFGSGTQLSVL.

This clone has just a few counts. The CDR3 end lies 3 residues beyond the end of the read and is filled in from the germline J gene. This chain links TRBV7-9 with TRBJ2-1, with D possibly matching TRBD2 (5 bases). Germline CDR1 and CDR2: SEHNR and FQNEAQ (reference sequence). CDR3 length: 13 amino acids. Trimming left V 2 bases short and J 5 bases short, with 7 bases between. Here the CDR3 reads CASSLPTNNEQFF. The part of the CDR3 DNA that was read is TGTGCCAGCAGCTTACCGACTAACAATGAG.

A word on this clone: The sequence runs out 3 residues before the end of the CDR3; the remainder is reconstructed from the germline J gene. The J gene is TRBJ1-6, the V gene TRBV7-2; TRBD1 agrees at 9 bases. J gave up 9 bases and V 5 bases, and 2 bases lay outside the gene matches. The germline gives CDR1 SGHTA, CDR2 FQGNSA. CDR3 length: 13 residues. CDR3 DNA, as far as it was read: TGTGCCAGCAGCCAGACAGGGGGTTCACCC. Its protein product is CASSQTGGSP. The full-length CDR3 reads as CASSQTGGSPLHF.

In regard to this clone: Sequencing ends 3 residues short of the CDR3 end; the germline J gene provides the rest. V usage is TRBV6-2 or TRBV6-3 and J usage is TRBJ1-1, with TRBD1 identical over 8 bases. The CDR3 length is 15 residues. Per germline, CDR1 MNHEY and CDR2 SVGEGT. The V gene end was trimmed by 6 bases and the J gene end by 4 bases; junction bases not matched to a gene: 10. CDR3 DNA, as far as it was read: TGTGCCAGCAGCTTAGAGACCACAGGGGGCACTGAA. It yields the protein CASSLETTGGTE. The whole CDR3 reads CASSLETTGGTEAFF.

This clone was recorded at least ten times. The sequenced fragment ends 3 residues before the CDR3 boundary, so the rest is inferred from the germline J gene. V and J are TRBV12-3 or TRBV12-4 and TRBJ1-2; 7 bases map to TRBD1. CDR3 length: 14 residues. V gave up 1 base and J gave up 6 bases; unmatched junction bases: 5. The CDR3 DNA, read in part, is TGTGCCAGCAGTTTAGACAGGGGAAAGAATGGC. Translation gives CASSLDRGKNG. The whole CDR3 sequence reads CASSLDRGKNGYTF.

This clone was found many times. With the read ending 3 residues before the CDR3 end, the germline J gene is used to fill in that end. The chain carries TRBV7-8 and TRBJ1-1; TRBD1 might be the D (6 bases). Trimming shortened V by 4 bases and J by 1 base, and 13 bases separated the two germline ends. The CDR3 consists of 15 residues. Germline loops: CDR1 SGHVS, CDR2 FQNEAQ. CDR3 bases read: TGTGCCAGCAGCTATGGGGGGGCCACGAACACTGAA. Encoded protein: CASSYGGATNTE. The entire CDR3 protein is CASSYGGATNTEAFF.

On this clone: The observed sequence ends 3 residues before the CDR3 terminus, with the missing tail filled in from the germline J gene. The V and J genes are TRBV18 and TRBJ1-5, with no clear D. V was shortened by 2 bases and J by 4 bases, with 6 bases between the two germline ends. The germline V gene has CDR1 KGHSH and CDR2 LQKENI. The CDR3 consists of 13 residues. CDR3: CASSPNTNQPQHF. The CDR3 DNA, read in part, is TGTGCCAGCTCACCAAACACAAATCAGCCC.

Remarks on this clone: Read data end 3 residues before the CDR3 end; the end is taken from the germline J gene. This rearrangement joins TRBV7-9 to TRBJ2-3, with no clear D. V dropped 1 base and J dropped 6 bases, with 8 bases sitting between them. The CDR3 is 13 residues long. Germline CDR1 reads SEHNR; CDR2 reads FQNEAQ (reference sequence). The sequenced CDR3 bases are TGTGCCAGCAGCTTAGGCCCCGGGGATACG. Translating it yields CASSLGPGDT. The full CDR3 reads CASSLGPGDTQYF.

In its sample, this clone was seen many times. The read falls 3 residues short of the CDR3 end, and the missing part is taken from the germline J gene. The chain carries TRBV6-1 and TRBJ2-5; tentatively, D is TRBD1 (5 bases). V lost 4 bases and J 3 bases, leaving 12 bases between the germline ends. Germline V CDR1 and CDR2: MNHNS, SASEGT. This CDR3 region has 14 residues. CDR3 in amino acids: CASSGWGSEETQYF. CDR3 bases read: TGTGCCAGCAGTGGGTGGGGCAGTGAAGAGACC.

This clone was counted only a few times. The read gets to within 3 residues of the CDR3 end, and the germline J gene fills in the rest. The chain is built from TRBV7-8 and TRBJ1-2; D is possibly TRBD1 (6 bases). Trimming took off 0 bases at V and 4 bases at J, with 12 bases between the two ends. Germline V gene lookup returns CDR1 SGHVS and CDR2 FQNEAQ. There are 15 residues in the CDR3. CDR3 DNA (partial): TGTGCCAGCAGCTTAGCCTTCAGGGGCGGCTATGGC. Translated: CASSLAFRGGYG. The entire CDR3 sequence reads CASSLAFRGGYGYTF.

Details on this clone: The read terminates 3 residues ahead of where the CDR3 ends, so the germline J gene completes it. This rearrangement joins TRBV11-2 to TRBJ2-7; 8 positions match TRBD1. From germline, CDR1 is SGHAT and CDR2 FQNNGV. This CDR3 region has 14 residues. V shed 1 base, J shed 5 bases, and the junction held 4 bases outside the gene matches. The covered CDR3 bases are TGTGCCAGCAGCTTAGCAGGGGGCCGGAACGAG. Protein sequence: CASSLAGGRNE. The entire CDR3 protein is CASSLAGGRNEQYF.

On this clone itself: The read terminates 3 residues before the CDR3 end, so the remaining end is supplied by the germline J gene. This chain joins TRBV11-3 and TRBJ1-2; D is uncertain. Looked up from germline, CDR1 is SGHNT and CDR2 is YENEEA. Trimming cost V 4 bases and J 4 bases, with 7 bases left between them. The CDR3 spans 12 residues. Here the CDR3 reads CASSYRGYGYTF. The CDR3 DNA, read in part, is TGTGCCAGCAGCTACCGGGGCTATGGC.

This clone has more than one count but fewer than ten. The observed sequence ends 3 residues before the CDR3 terminus, with the missing tail filled in from the germline J gene. This chain joins TRBV2 and TRBJ2-1, with 8 bases identical to TRBD2. The CDR3 extends over 15 amino acids. Germline V gene data show CDR1 as SNHLY and CDR2 as FYNNEI. The V gene end was trimmed by 3 bases and the J gene end by 7 bases; junction bases not matched to a gene: 8. This CDR3 is CASSEVGTRRNEQFF. CDR3 bases read: TGTGCCAGCAGTGAGGTCGGGACTAGAAGGAATGAG.

Only a few counts were recorded for this clone. The sequenced fragment ends 3 residues before the CDR3 boundary, so the rest is inferred from the germline J gene. The chain joins TRBV19 to TRBJ2-7; possible D gene TRBD2, 6 bases. The germline V gene has CDR1 LNHDA and CDR2 SQIVND (reference sequence). Trimming stripped 6 bases from V and 3 bases from J, with 12 bases between. The CDR3 runs 13 residues. The CDR3 reads CASSPGLFYEQYF. The part of the CDR3 DNA that was read is TGTGCCAGTAGCCCGGGACTTTTCTACGAG.

The table lists this clone with many counts. One end of the junction does not line up with germline, which may come from a read error. This CDR3 is CSARDGTTGEDTQYF. CDR3 DNA, as far as it was read: TGCAGTGCTAGAGATGGCACGACCGGGGAAGATACC. This rearrangement joins TRBV20-1 to TRBJ2-5; possible D gene TRBD2, 5 bases. The observed sequence ends 3 residues before the CDR3 terminus, with the missing tail filled in from the germline J gene. CDR3 length: 15 residues. In germline, CDR1 is DFQATT, CDR2 SNEGSKA (reference sequence).

This clone appeared a few times. CDR3 DNA, as far as it was read: TGTGCCAGCTCAGAATCCGGAGACTTCTATGGC. Protein sequence: CASSESGDFYG. The entire CDR3 sequence reads CASSESGDFYGYTF. The chain carries TRBV18 and TRBJ1-2; the D is unclear. Sequencing ends 3 residues short of the CDR3 end; the germline J gene provides the rest. The CDR3 runs 14 residues. Germline CDR1 and CDR2: KGHSH and LQKENI. V was pared by 5 bases and J by 4 bases, with 14 bases between.

A few counts support this clone. Read coverage stops 3 residues before the CDR3 terminus; the germline J gene supplies the remainder. This chain links TRBV7-6 with TRBJ2-1, with 7 bases lining up with TRBD2. With 5 bases clipped from V and 2 bases from J, the junction kept 12 bases outside the gene matches. CDR3 length: 17 residues. The germline CDR1 and CDR2 sequences are SGHVS and FNYEAQ. CDR3 region: CASSPRGAGFTYNEQFF. Partial CDR3 DNA: TGTGCCAGCAGCCCCCGTGGAGCGGGATTTACCTACAATGAG.

This clone was found a few times. The read is 3 residues too short to cover the CDR3 end, so that end is filled in from the germline J gene. The chain recombines TRBV6-2 or TRBV6-3 with TRBJ2-1; 10 bases line up with TRBD2. Germline V gene sequence: CDR1 MNHEY, CDR2 SVGEGT. Trimming took 7 bases from V and 6 from J; bases not matched to a gene: 3. The CDR3 covers 13 residues. The CDR3 here is CASTPSGSNEQFF. CDR3 bases read: TGTGCCAGCACACCTAGCGGGAGCAATGAG.

This clone was seen more than once but under ten times. The covered CDR3 bases are TGCAGCGTTGGGGGACAGGGCTACGAG. Protein sequence: CSVGGQGYE. The entire CDR3 protein reads CSVGGQGYEQYF. The chain recombines TRBV29-1 with TRBJ2-7, with 9 bases identical to TRBD1. The read terminates 3 residues ahead of where the CDR3 ends, so the germline J gene completes it. Trimming removed 4 bases from V and 3 bases from J; junction bases left unmatched: 1. The V gene's germline CDR1 is SQVTM and CDR2 ANQGSEA. CDR3 length: 12 residues.